Listed here are 29 T cell receptor beta chains from one sample, sequenced in a study of T cell responses to AZD1222 COVID-19 vaccine. Data came from immunoSEQ multiplex PCR; TCRdb stores just in-frame clones and leaves some out. The profile shows around 160,000 clones, about 95% of them singletons. The sample was peripheral blood, taken on day 0 of AZD1222 vaccination. The receptors shown here come from an adult in good health.

The rearrangement links TRBV5-1 to TRBJ1-2; the D gene is possibly TRBD1 (5 bases). Germline CDR1 SGHRS, CDR2 YFSETQ. This CDR3 is built from 16 residues. Between the trimmed V and J ends, which lost 9 bases and 3 bases, there was a span of 24 bases. Here the CDR3 reads CATRTRDATLDYGYTF. Here the CDR3 DNA reads TGCGCCACCCGAACCCGGGACGCGACTTTGGACTATGGCTACACCTTC.

The V call is TRBV2, the J call TRBJ2-2, with D tentatively TRBD1 (6 bases). Germline V gives CDR1 SNHLY, CDR2 FYNNEI. This CDR3 is built from 16 residues. V shed 5 bases and J shed 7 bases, with 20 bases lying between them. Here the CDR3 DNA reads TGTGCCAGCAGTCGCGGACAGACGGATTGGGGCGGGGAGCTGTTTTTT. Translated, it gives CASSRGQTDWGGELFF.

This chain connects TRBV18 to TRBJ2-1; unclear D gene. The CDR3 consists of 13 residues. The V end was cut by 5 bases, the J end by 8 bases, with 13 bases between. Germline V gene sequence: CDR1 KGHSH, CDR2 LQKENI. As DNA, the CDR3 is TGTGCCAGCTCAGCTACTTGGAGCGATGAGCAGTTCTTC. Amino acids: CASSATWSDEQFF.

This rearrangement joins TRBV29-1 to TRBJ1-1; no reliable D call. Trimming removed 7 bases from V and 1 base from J, with 16 bases in between. Germline CDR1 and CDR2: SQVTM and ANQGSEA. CDR3 length equals 14 residues. CDR3 sequence (DNA): TGCAGCGGCGATGTTGTAGGAACGAACACTGAAGCTTTCTTT. Its protein product is CSGDVVGTNTEAFF.

The chain combines TRBV6-4 with TRBJ2-7; 8 nucleotides agree with TRBD1. V was clipped by 5 bases and J by 2 bases; unmatched bases: 8. The CDR3 has 15 amino acids. In germline, CDR1 is MRHNA, CDR2 SNTAGT. CDR3 sequence reads: CASSPSTGVPYEQYF. The CDR3 DNA reads as TGTGCCAGCAGTCCGTCGACAGGGGTTCCCTACGAGCAGTACTTC.

V usage is TRBV29-1 and J usage is TRBJ2-1; D unclear. The CDR3 covers 10 residues. V lost 6 bases and J lost 10, with 10 bases in between. Germline CDR1 SQVTM, CDR2 ANQGSEA. This CDR3 reads CSVDGPEQFF. CDR3 bases: TGCAGCGTGGACGGCCCGGAGCAGTTCTTC.

V usage is TRBV14 and J usage is TRBJ2-3; 14 bases are shared with TRBD2. J gave up 6 bases and V 1 base, and 12 bases lay outside the gene matches. Germline CDR1 SGHDN, CDR2 FVKESK. This CDR3 contains 19 residues. CDR3 residues: CASSQGLRGTSGGEDTQYF. The CDR3 region has the DNA TGTGCCAGCAGCCAAGGGCTGCGGGGGACTAGCGGGGGTGAGGATACGCAGTATTTT. Full variable domain (rest looked up from reference TRBV14 and TRBJ2-3): EAGVTQFPSHSVIEKGQTVTLRCDPISGHDNLYWYRRVMGKEIKFLLHFVKESKQDESGMPNNRFLAERTGGTYSTLKVQPAELEDSGVYFCASSQGLRGTSGGEDTQYFGPGTRLTVL.

CDR3 protein: CASSPQGHPYNEQFF. The CDR3 bases are TGTGCCAGCAGTCCCCAAGGACATCCTTACAATGAGCAGTTCTTC. The gene calls are TRBV6-5 and TRBJ2-1; tentative D call: TRBD1 (5 bases). The germline V gene encodes CDR1 MNHEY and CDR2 SVGAGI. Between the trimmed V and J ends, which lost 5 bases and 4 bases, there was a span of 15 bases. CDR3 length: 15 residues.

The chain has TRBV6-1 and TRBJ1-5, with 7 nucleotides matching TRBD1. With V trimmed by 4 bases and J by 0 bases, 6 bases remained unmatched. The CDR3 contains 16 residues. Germline V gene data show CDR1 as MNHNS and CDR2 as SASEGT. The CDR3 sequence: CASSGFRGRSNQPQHF. The CDR3 DNA is TGTGCCAGCAGTGGATTTAGGGGGCGTAGCAATCAGCCCCAGCATTTT.

In this sample, this clone turned up a few times. This chain links TRBV19 with TRBJ2-4; D might be TRBD1 (5 bases). The V gene's germline CDR1 is LNHDA and CDR2 SQIVND (reference sequence). Trimming cost V 5 bases and J 5 bases, with 7 bases left between them. The CDR3 sequence is 12 residues long. The CDR3: CASSVGENIQYF. The CDR3 nucleotides are TGTGCCAGTAGTGTAGGGGAAAACATTCAGTACTTC.

This clone appeared a single time. This sequence joins TRBV10-3 and TRBJ1-2, with a possible D match to TRBD1 (5 bases). This CDR3 has 13 amino acids. V dropped 5 bases and J dropped 6 bases, with 13 bases sitting between them. Germline V CDR1 and CDR2: ENHRY, SYGVKD. The CDR3 DNA is TGTGCCATCAGTCCCGACAGTAATAATGGCTACACCTTC. Protein: CAISPDSNNGYTF.

V and J are TRBV18 and TRBJ2-7; 7 positions match TRBD1. Per the germline V gene, CDR1 is KGHSH and CDR2 is LQKENI. This CDR3 contains 15 residues. The V and J ends lost 2 bases and 0 bases, in that order; junction bases with no gene match: 4. CDR3 sequence reads: CASSPDRASSYEQYF. Here the CDR3 DNA reads TGTGCCAGCTCACCAGACAGGGCCAGCTCCTACGAGCAGTACTTC.

The rearrangement links TRBV5-1 to TRBJ1-3; D gene unclear. The CDR3 has 14 amino acids. V lost 0 bases to trimming and J lost 0 bases, with 4 bases between them. CDR1 is SGHRS, CDR2 YFSETQ, per germline. As DNA, the CDR3 is TGCGCCAGCAGCTTGGGGACCTCTGGAAACACCATATATTTT. It is translated as CASSLGTSGNTIYF.

The CDR3 nucleotides are TGCGCCAGCAGCCCTCGGGACTCAAATGAAAAACTGTTTTTT. Its protein is CASSPRDSNEKLFF. The chain has TRBV5-1 and TRBJ1-4; possibly TRBD1 for D (5 bases). Germline CDR1 and CDR2: SGHRS and YFSETQ. V lost 4 bases to trimming and J lost 5 bases, with 12 bases between them. There are 14 residues in the CDR3.

This clone turned up a few times. CDR3 sequence (DNA): TGTGCCAGCAGTCAGGGACAAGAGACCCAGTACTTC. It codes for CASSQGQETQYF. The chain uses TRBV6-5 and TRBJ2-5, with D perhaps TRBD1 (5 bases). Trimming took 5 bases from V and 2 from J, leaving 6 bases between them. This CDR3 comprises 12 residues. The germline V gene has CDR1 MNHEY and CDR2 SVGAGI.

This sequence joins TRBV6-5 and TRBJ2-1; TRBD2 is a possible D gene (5 bases). Germline V lookup: CDR1 MNHEY, CDR2 SVGAGI. With 6 bases removed from V and 0 bases from J, the gap between germline ends came to 6 bases. The CDR3 covers 13 residues. The CDR3 nucleotides read TGTGCCAGCAGGGACTTCTCCTACAATGAGCAGTTCTTC. Protein: CASRDFSYNEQFF.

The sample holds a few counts of this clone. The chain couples TRBV28 to TRBJ2-7; D gene unclear. CDR3 size: 10 residues. V lost 5 bases, J lost 2 bases, and 1 base lay in between. Germline CDR1 reads MDHEN; CDR2 reads SYDVKM. This CDR3 is CASSAYEQYF. CDR3 DNA: TGTGCCAGCAGTGCCTACGAGCAGTACTTC.

The sample holds a few counts of this clone. The chain uses TRBV30 and TRBJ2-7; D ambiguous. This CDR3 spans 14 amino acids. The germline CDR1 and CDR2 sequences are GTSNPN and SVGIG (reference sequence). The ends were cut back, 4 bases at V and 0 bases at J, with 13 bases in the middle. CDR3 DNA: TGTGCCTGGACCAAGACAAAGAGCTCCTACGAGCAGTACTTC. This translates into CAWTKTKSSYEQYF. The full variable domain, in which reference TRBV30 and TRBJ2-7 provide the parts outside the CDR3, is SQTIHQWPATLVQPVGSPLSLECTVEGTSNPNLYWYRQAAGRGLQLLFYSVGIGQISSEVPQNLSASRPQDRQFILSSKKLLLSDSGFYLCAWTKTKSSYEQYFGPGTRLTVT.

To note about this clone: Its ends do not fully match the called genes, so a read error is possible. The chain couples TRBV28 to TRBJ1-2; a weak D match, TRBD1 (5 bases). This CDR3 region has 10 residues. The V gene's germline CDR1 is MDHEN and CDR2 SYDVKM. The CDR3 nucleotides read TGTGCCAGCAGTTTAAGGGGTCTGGTCTTC. It specifies CASSLRGLVF.

This rearrangement joins TRBV3-1 (or the pseudogene TRBV3-2) to TRBJ1-6; D gene uncertain. Trimming took off 5 bases at V and 0 bases at J, with 20 bases between the two ends. The CDR3 is 19 residues long. Looked up from germline, CDR1 is LGHDT and CDR2 is YNNKEL (reference sequence). The CDR3 region is CASSKRVRSESSYNSPLHF. DNA for the CDR3: TGTGCCAGCAGCAAACGGGTGAGATCGGAGAGCTCCTATAATTCACCCCTCCACTTT.

CDR3: CASSAGETQYF. In nucleotides, the CDR3 is TGTGCCAGCAGTGCCGGGGAGACCCAGTACTTC. This chain uses TRBV2 with TRBJ2-5; no definite D call. CDR3 size: 11 residues. Trimming pared 4 bases from V and 5 bases from J, leaving 5 bases between. Per germline, CDR1 SNHLY and CDR2 FYNNEI. Together with reference TRBV2 and TRBJ2-5, the CDR3 gives the full variable domain: EPEVTQTPSHQVTQMGQEVILRCVPISNHLYFYWYRQILGQKVEFLVSFYNNEISEKSEIFDDQFSVERPDGSNFTLKIRSTKLEDSAMYFCASSAGETQYFGPGTRLLVL.

This rearrangement joins TRBV12-3 or TRBV12-4 to TRBJ2-7; D is unresolved. This CDR3 has 13 residues. V lost 5 bases, J lost 4 bases, and 12 bases lay in between. This CDR3 is CASSPAPPYEQYF. The CDR3 coding sequence is TGTGCCAGCAGTCCGGCCCCCCCATACGAGCAGTACTTC.

The chain employs TRBV6-1 and TRBJ1-6; 9 bases fit TRBD1. The CDR3 contains 14 residues. Germline V gene data show CDR1 as MNHNS and CDR2 as SASEGT. J was trimmed by 6 bases and V by 7 bases; bases with no gene match: 4. The CDR3 region is CASNDRGFNSPLHF. CDR3 nucleotide sequence: TGTGCCAGCAATGACAGGGGGTTTAATTCACCCCTCCACTTT.

V and J are TRBV28 and TRBJ2-6; 8 positions agree with TRBD2. Germline assignment: CDR1 MDHEN and CDR2 SYDVKM. V shed 8 bases, J shed 1 base, and the junction held 10 bases outside the gene matches. This CDR3 spans 17 amino acids. The CDR3 sequence: CASWTSKLGSGANVLTF. CDR3 in DNA: TGTGCCAGCTGGACTAGCAAGTTAGGGTCTGGGGCCAACGTCCTGACTTTC.

The chain links TRBV7-3 to TRBJ1-2; D is ambiguous. The CDR3 is made up of 13 amino acids. V was cut by 2 bases and J by 3 bases, with 7 bases left in between. The germline CDR1 and CDR2 sequences are SGHTA and FQGTGA. The CDR3 protein is CASSLDPYYGYTF. The CDR3 region has the DNA TGTGCCAGCAGCTTAGACCCATACTATGGCTACACCTTC.

The gene calls are TRBV6-2 or TRBV6-3 and TRBJ1-2; 7 nucleotides align to TRBD1. CDR3 length equals 14 residues. Germline values: CDR1 MNHEY, CDR2 SVGEGT. The V segment lost 1 base and the J segment 3 bases; nucleotides outside the gene matches: 2. The DNA of the CDR3 is TGTGCCAGCAGTTACTACGGGACAGACTATGGCTACACCTTC. Translation gives CASSYYGTDYGYTF.

J is TRBJ1-4 and V is TRBV29-1; TRBD1 is a possible D gene (5 bases). The CDR3 extends over 14 amino acids. CDR1 and CDR2 from the germline V gene are SQVTM and ANQGSEA. The V end was cut by 7 bases, the J end by 0 bases, with 12 bases between. The CDR3 here is CSAVGGATNEKLFF. For the CDR3, the DNA is TGCAGCGCCGTGGGGGGAGCAACTAATGAAAAACTGTTTTTT. Complete variable domain (other parts from reference TRBV29-1 and TRBJ1-4): SAVISQKPSRDICQRGTSLTIQCQVDSQVTMMFWYRQQPGQSLTLIATANQGSEATYESGFVIDKFPISRPNLTFSTLTVSNMSPEDSSIYLCSAVGGATNEKLFFGSGTQLSVL.

CDR3 coding DNA: TGTGCCAGCAGTCAGGGATCAGGGAGGGACACCGGGGAGCTGTTTTTT. Translating gives CASSQGSGRDTGELFF. The V and J genes are TRBV2 and TRBJ2-2; 7 bases fit TRBD2. Per germline, CDR1 SNHLY and CDR2 FYNNEI. The CDR3 has 16 amino acids. Trimming at V came to 5 bases and at J to 3 bases, leaving 9 bases not matched to a gene.

The chain employs TRBV5-8 and TRBJ2-1; D possibly corresponds to TRBD1 (6 bases). Germline values: CDR1 SGHTS, CDR2 YDEGEE. V was clipped by 5 bases and J by 10 bases, with 19 bases between them. CDR3 size: 14 residues. Written as DNA, the CDR3 is TGTGCCAGCAGAATCCGGACGGGGACATTAGAGCAGTTCTTC. Protein sequence: CASRIRTGTLEQFF.